This T cell receptor (beta chain) was found in a study of blood T cell repertoires in COVID-19. Overall study context: T cells, B-cell-depleted T cells, or PBMCs supplied cDNA or gDNA.

Profiling relied on immunoSEQ multiplex PCR, and the TCRdb table lists in-frame clones only, not all of them. The data show roughly 250,000 clones, with roughly 88% seen just once and approximately 0.94% held by the top ten. CDR3 length equals 13 residues. Germline V lookup: CDR1 SGDLS, CDR2 YYNGEE. V was pared by 3 bases and J by 5 bases, with 9 bases between. As concerns this clone: Other DNA variants within this sample encode the same CDR3.

The specimen was peripheral blood. The chain has TRBV9 and TRBJ1-5, with a weak D call TRBD1 (5 bases). This receptor was identified in a human donor with COVID-19, enrolled during active disease. The donor label of this sample is uncertain. The CDR3 here is CASSGEGDQPQHF. The CDR3 DNA reads as TGTGCCAGCAGCGGGGAAGGGGATCAGCCCCAGCATTTT.